These T cell receptor beta chains were read from a single sample in a study of neoadjuvant anti-PD-1 for oral cavity cancer. Profiling relied on immunoSEQ multiplex PCR, and the TCRdb table lists in-frame clones only, not all of them. The table lists 75,000 or so clones, 70% to 85% of them singletons. This material consisted of PBMCs, taken before nivolumab (anti-PD-1) treatment. These receptor sequences come from a person aged 40 to 85 with oral cavity squamous cell carcinoma. The CDR3 runs from the conserved cysteine through the conserved F or W. D genes are given only for firm matches. Clone sizes are given selectively: once, few, many, or a class where the clone is expanded.

j_call | clone_size | v_call | cdr3_length | d_call | cdr3_nt | cdr3_aa
TRBJ2-2 | . | TRBV2 | 14 | TRBD1 | TGTGCCAGCGCGGGACAGGGGAACACCGGGGAGCTGTTTTTT | CASAGQGNTGELFF
TRBJ2-7 | . | TRBV5-1 | 17 | TRBD2 | TGCGCCAGCAGCTTGCGGCTAGCGGGAGGAGCCTCCTACGAGCAGTACTTC | CASSLRLAGGASYEQYF
TRBJ2-7 | . | TRBV27 | 14 | . | TGTGCCAGCAGTTTTCTACAGAACCAGGGGGAGCAGTACTTC | CASSFLQNQGEQYF
TRBJ2-1 | once | TRBV9 | 16 | . | TGTGCCAGCAGCCCCCACTACGGGAACACCTACAATGAGCAGTTCTTC | CASSPHYGNTYNEQFF
TRBJ1-2 | . | TRBV5-1 | 15 | . | TGCGCCAGCAGCTCCGACAGAGCCACTAACTATGGCTACACCTTC | CASSSDRATNYGYTF
TRBJ1-1 | . | TRBV27 | 14 | TRBD1 | TGTGCCAGCAAACCGGACAGGGTGGGCACTGAAGCTTTCTTT | CASKPDRVGTEAFF
TRBJ2-1 | . | TRBV7-2 | 15 | . | TGTGCCAGCAGCTTAGCGTGGGGGACCTACAATGAGCAGTTCTTC | CASSLAWGTYNEQFF
TRBJ2-7 | . | TRBV28 | 12 | . | TGTGCCAGCAGCCCCCCCTCCTACGAGCAGTACTTC | CASSPPSYEQYF
TRBJ2-7 | . | TRBV5-1 | 13 | . | TGCGCCAGCAGAAGGGACGAATCCTACGAGCAGTACTTC | CASRRDESYEQYF
TRBJ2-7 | . | TRBV9 | 15 | TRBD2 | TGTGCCAGCAGCGTAGAAGGCGGGAGGTCAAACGAGCAGTACTTC | CASSVEGGRSNEQYF
TRBJ2-7 | . | TRBV27 | 16 | . | TGTGCCAGCAGTTCCTTAGGACTACCTGGGGCCCGCGAGCAGTACTTC | CASSSLGLPGAREQYF
TRBJ2-7 | . | TRBV6-6 | 14 | TRBD1 | TGTGCCAGCACTCTCCGGGACAGGGCCCACGAGCAGTACTTC | CASTLRDRAHEQYF
TRBJ1-1 | few | TRBV9 | 17 | . | TGTGCCAGCAGCGTCGACGGGGCACTTGCCATGAACACTGAAGCTTTCTTT | CASSVDGALAMNTEAFF
TRBJ1-4 | . | TRBV4-1 | 14 | . | TGCGCCAGCAGCCAAGTGGGGTATAATGAAAAACTGTTTTTT | CASSQVGYNEKLFF
TRBJ2-7 | . | TRBV27 | 14 | TRBD2 | TGTGCCAGCAGGGGCGTGGGAGGGCAGCACGAGCAGTACTTC | CASRGVGGQHEQYF
TRBJ1-4 | . | TRBV6-5 | 11 | . | TGTGCCAGCATAGGCGGTCGGAAACTGTTTTTT | CASIGGRKLFF
TRBJ1-5 | . | TRBV2 | 14 | . | TGTGCCAGCAGTGCGGACAGTTTCAATCAGCCCCAGCATTTT | CASSADSFNQPQHF
TRBJ1-4 | . | TRBV9 | 16 | TRBD1 | TGTGCCAGCAGCGTAGATTCCAGGGGGCGCGATGAAAAACTGTTTTTT | CASSVDSRGRDEKLFF
TRBJ2-7 | . | TRBV13 | 13 | TRBD1 | TGTGCCAGCAGACGGGGACAGGGCTACGAGCAGTACTTC | CASRRGQGYEQYF
TRBJ2-5 | . | TRBV19 | 14 | . | TGTGCCAGTAGGGGGACCGACCGGGGAGAGACCCAGTACTTC | CASRGTDRGETQYF
TRBJ1-5 | . | TRBV6-5 | 14 | TRBD1 | TGTGCCAGCAGCCCCCGGACAGGGGTTCAGCCCCAGCATTTT | CASSPRTGVQPQHF
TRBJ2-3 | once | TRBV19 | 16 | . | TGTGCCAGTAGTATAGGGGTAGGGATTGATGGAGATACGCAGTATTTT | CASSIGVGIDGDTQYF
TRBJ2-3 | . | TRBV2 | 15 | TRBD2 | TGTGCCAGCAGTGAATGGGCTAGCGGGAGAGATACGCAGTATTTT | CASSEWASGRDTQYF
TRBJ2-7 | . | TRBV6-1 | 14 | TRBD1 | TGTGCCGCCGGACAGGGGGCGACTTTTTACGAGCAGTACTTC | CAAGQGATFYEQYF
TRBJ2-1 | . | TRBV6-5 | 14 | TRBD1 | TGTGCCAGCAGTTCGGGACAGGCTCGAAGGGGGCAGTTCTTC | CASSSGQARRGQFF
TRBJ1-2 | . | TRBV27 | 16 | . | TGTGCCAGCAGTTTATCCCCCAGTACAGGAGTCTCTGGCTACACCTTC | CASSLSPSTGVSGYTF
TRBJ2-1 | few | TRBV7-6 | 13 | TRBD1 | TGTGCCAGCAGCTGGGACAGGTTAGGTGAGCAGTTCTTC | CASSWDRLGEQFF
TRBJ2-4 | once | TRBV30 | 17 | . | TGTGCCTGGAGTGTCCGGGACTCCCTAGGAGCCAAAAACATTCAGTACTTC | CAWSVRDSLGAKNIQYF
TRBJ1-2 | . | TRBV4-1 | 15 | TRBD1 | TGCGCCAGCAGCCAAGAGGGTTGGACAGGGCAAGGCTACACCTTC | CASSQEGWTGQGYTF
TRBJ1-1 | few | TRBV27 | 14 | TRBD1 | TGTGCCAGCAGTCGGGACAGATTGAACACTGAAGCTTTCTTT | CASSRDRLNTEAFF
TRBJ2-2 | . | TRBV7-3 | 14 | . | TGTGCCAGCAGCTCTCGACCGAACACCGGGGAGCTGTTTTTT | CASSSRPNTGELFF
TRBJ2-2 | . | TRBV27 | 16 | . | TGTGCCAGCAGTTTATCGAGCCTGCCTCGCGGGGGGGAGCTGTTTTTT | CASSLSSLPRGGELFF
TRBJ2-3 | . | TRBV6-5 | 11 | . | TGTGCCAGCCAGGGGGGAGATACGCAGTATTTT | CASQGGDTQYF
TRBJ2-3 | . | TRBV2 | 12 | . | TGTGCCAGCAGGTCAGGCACAGATACGCAGTATTTT | CASRSGTDTQYF
TRBJ1-2 | . | TRBV5-1 | 12 | . | TGCGCCAGCAGCTTGGGGGATCATGGCTACACCTTC | CASSLGDHGYTF
TRBJ1-1 | . | TRBV10-3 | 14 | TRBD1 | TGTGCCATCAGTGAAAGGACAGGGATCACTGAAGCTTTCTTT | CAISERTGITEAFF
TRBJ1-4 | . | TRBV30 | 12 | . | TGTGCCTGGAGCAGCCTTGGAGAAAAACTGTTTTTT | CAWSSLGEKLFF
TRBJ2-2 | . | TRBV4-1 | 17 | . | TGCGCCAGCAGCCAAGAGGCGGCTAGGAGTCTCACCGGGGAGCTGTTTTTT | CASSQEAARSLTGELFF
TRBJ2-1 | once | TRBV27 | 14 | . | TGTGCCAGCAGTTTCCTCAGCTCCTACAATGAGCAGTTCTTC | CASSFLSSYNEQFF
TRBJ2-1 | . | TRBV6-5 | 12 | . | TGTGCCAGCTCGACCCCCGGCTATGAGCAGTTCTTC | CASSTPGYEQFF
TRBJ2-1 | . | TRBV5-1 | 13 | . | TGCGCCAGCAGCCCGAGAGCCTACAATGAGCAGTTCTTC | CASSPRAYNEQFF
TRBJ2-6 | . | TRBV5-1 | 19 | TRBD1 | TGCGCCAGCAGCTTGGCGAGGACAGGGGTCTGGGGTGGGGCCAACGTCCTGACTTTC | CASSLARTGVWGGANVLTF
TRBJ2-4 | . | TRBV29-1 | 13 | . | TGCAGCGTTTCCGGGGCAGCCAAAAACATTCAGTACTTC | CSVSGAAKNIQYF
TRBJ1-1 | . | TRBV9 | 14 | . | TGTGCCAGCAGCCCAGGCGGAGTCGGGACTGAAGCTTTCTTT | CASSPGGVGTEAFF
TRBJ1-2 | few | TRBV9 | 15 | . | TGTGCCAGCAGTCCCCAAGGGGGAACTGGGTATGGCTACACCTTC | CASSPQGGTGYGYTF
TRBJ2-7 | . | TRBV5-1 | 15 | TRBD1 | TGCGCCAGCAGCTTGGCAGGACAGGGCTCCTACGAGCAGTACTTC | CASSLAGQGSYEQYF
TRBJ1-2 | . | TRBV29-1 | 11 | TRBD1 | TGCAGCGTTGCAGGGGGGGATGGCTACACCTTC | CSVAGGDGYTF
TRBJ2-7 | . | TRBV11-1 | 13 | . | TGTGCCAGCAGATTGGCTTCCGGGGGCGAGCAGTACTTC | CASRLASGGEQYF
TRBJ1-1 | . | TRBV2 | 15 | TRBD1 | TGTGCCAGCAGTGACAGGACAGGGTCTAACACTGAAGCTTTCTTT | CASSDRTGSNTEAFF
TRBJ2-1 | . | TRBV27 | 21 | TRBD2 | TGTGCCAGCAGTGGGAGGGGTTCATTACCCGGGACTAGCGGCTCGGTCAATGAGCAGTTCTTC | CASSGRGSLPGTSGSVNEQFF
TRBJ2-1 | few | TRBV11-2 | 12 | . | TGTGCCAGCAGTCAGTACTCCAATGAGCAGTTCTTC | CASSQYSNEQFF
TRBJ1-1 | . | TRBV2 | 13 | . | TGTGCCAGCAGTCCCAGGGGCGGAACTGAAGCTTTCTTT | CASSPRGGTEAFF
TRBJ2-1 | . | TRBV9 | 16 | TRBD1 | TGTGCCAGCAGCGGAACCGGGACAGGGGGTGGGAATGAGCAGTTCTTC | CASSGTGTGGGNEQFF
TRBJ2-1 | . | TRBV9 | 14 | . | TGTGCCAGCAGCGTAGCTGTAGGGGGCAATGAGCAGTTCTTC | CASSVAVGGNEQFF
TRBJ2-1 | few | TRBV30 | 13 | . | TGTGCCTGGGGGACCACTATTGTTAGGGAGCAGTTCTTC | CAWGTTIVREQFF
TRBJ2-3 | . | TRBV6-6 | 11 | . | TGTGCCAGCAGCCCAACAGATACGCAGTATTTT | CASSPTDTQYF